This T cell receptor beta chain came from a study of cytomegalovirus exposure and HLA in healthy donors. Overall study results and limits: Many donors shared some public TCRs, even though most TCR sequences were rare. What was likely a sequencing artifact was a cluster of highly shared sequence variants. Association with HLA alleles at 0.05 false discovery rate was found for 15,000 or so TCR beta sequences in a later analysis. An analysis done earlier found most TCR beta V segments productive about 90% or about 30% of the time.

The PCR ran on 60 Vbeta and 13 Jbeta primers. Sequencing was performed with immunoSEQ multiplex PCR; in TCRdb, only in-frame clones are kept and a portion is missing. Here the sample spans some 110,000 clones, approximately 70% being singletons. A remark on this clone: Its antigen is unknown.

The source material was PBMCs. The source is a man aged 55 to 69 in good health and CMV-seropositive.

The CDR3 DNA follows: TGTGCCAGCTCGCTTTCCATTAGCGGGGTCTCAGATACGCAGTATTTT. It translates to CASSLSISGVSDTQYF. J is TRBJ2-3 and V is TRBV18, with 8 bases matching TRBD2. Per the germline V gene, CDR1 is KGHSH and CDR2 is LQKENI. The length of the CDR3 is 16 residues. V lost 6 bases and J lost 4; bases outside the gene matches: 12.